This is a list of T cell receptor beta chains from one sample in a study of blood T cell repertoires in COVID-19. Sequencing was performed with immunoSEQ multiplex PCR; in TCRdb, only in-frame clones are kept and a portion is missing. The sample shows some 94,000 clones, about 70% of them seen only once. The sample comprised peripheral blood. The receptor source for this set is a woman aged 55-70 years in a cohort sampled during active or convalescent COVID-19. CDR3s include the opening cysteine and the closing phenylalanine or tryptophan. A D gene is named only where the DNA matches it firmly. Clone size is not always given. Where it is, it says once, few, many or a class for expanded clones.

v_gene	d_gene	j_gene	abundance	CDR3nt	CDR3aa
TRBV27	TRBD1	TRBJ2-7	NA	TGTGCCAGCAGTTTTGGACAGGGGGCCAACGAGCAGTACTTC	CASSFGQGANEQYF
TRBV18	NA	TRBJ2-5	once	TGTGCCAGCTCACTACGCCCTCGGGAGACCCAGTACTTC	CASSLRPRETQYF
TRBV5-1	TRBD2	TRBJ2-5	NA	TGCGCCAGCAGCTTCGGCGGGGGTGAGACCCAGTACTTC	CASSFGGGETQYF
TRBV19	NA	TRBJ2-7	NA	TGTGCCAGTACCGACAGGTACTACGAGCAGTACTTC	CASTDRYYEQYF
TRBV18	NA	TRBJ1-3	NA	TGTGCCAGCTCACAAGCCGAAGGAAACACCATATATTTT	CASSQAEGNTIYF
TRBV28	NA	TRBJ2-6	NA	TGTGCCAGTCTCGGGGGTGCTTACCCTGGGGCCAACGTCCTGACTTTC	CASLGGAYPGANVLTF
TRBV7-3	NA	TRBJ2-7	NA	TGTGCCAGCAGCTTAACGTCTGGAGGGGGCCCCTTGGGGGAGCAGTACTTC	CASSLTSGGGPLGEQYF
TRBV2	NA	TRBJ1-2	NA	TGTGCCAGCAGGTACCTACAGGGTGGCTATGGCTACACCTTC	CASRYLQGGYGYTF
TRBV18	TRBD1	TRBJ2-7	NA	TGTGCCAGCTCACCAACCCCAGGGGGCGAGCAGTACTTC	CASSPTPGGEQYF
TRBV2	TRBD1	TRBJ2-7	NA	TGTGCCAGCGACAGGGTTCTCGAGCAGTACTTC	CASDRVLEQYF
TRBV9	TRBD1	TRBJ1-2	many	TGTGCCAGCAGCGTAGCTATCGGCAGGGGGGACTATGGCTACACCTTC	CASSVAIGRGDYGYTF
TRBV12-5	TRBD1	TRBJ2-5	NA	TGTGCTAGTGGTTTGGGGACAGGGCCAGAGACCCAGTACTTC	CASGLGTGPETQYF
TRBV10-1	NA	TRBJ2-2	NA	TGCGCCAGCAGCAAAGGACTGAACACCGGGGAGCTGTTTTTT	CASSKGLNTGELFF
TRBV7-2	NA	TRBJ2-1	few	TGTGCCAGCAGCCCTAGCTCCTACAATGAGCAGTTCTTC	CASSPSSYNEQFF
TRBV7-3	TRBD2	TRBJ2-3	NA	TGTGCCAGCAGCTTGCAGGGACTACTCACAGATACGCAGTATTTT	CASSLQGLLTDTQYF
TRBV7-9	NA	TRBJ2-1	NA	TGTGCCAGCAGCTCGTACGCAGGGAATGAGCAGTTCTTC	CASSSYAGNEQFF
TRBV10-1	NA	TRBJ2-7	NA	TGCGCCAGCAGTAAGGACAGTAGCTCCTACGAGCAGTACTTC	CASSKDSSSYEQYF
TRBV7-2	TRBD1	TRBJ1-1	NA	TGTGCCAGCAGCCACGGGACAGGGGGCTCTGAAGCTTTCTTT	CASSHGTGGSEAFF
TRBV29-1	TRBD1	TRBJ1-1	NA	TGCAGCGCAGCCCTGACAGGGAGTTTCATGAACACTGAAGCTTTCTTT	CSAALTGSFMNTEAFF
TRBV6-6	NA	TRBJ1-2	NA	TGTGCCAGCAGTTGGACCGGGAGTAACTATGGCTACACCTTC	CASSWTGSNYGYTF
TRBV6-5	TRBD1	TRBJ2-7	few	TGTGCCAGCAAGCCGGGACAGGGCTCCTACGAGCAGTACTTC	CASKPGQGSYEQYF
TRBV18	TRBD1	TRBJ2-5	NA	TGTGCCAGCTCACCGACAGGGGAAGAGACCCAGTACTTC	CASSPTGEETQYF
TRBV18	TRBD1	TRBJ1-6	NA	TGTGCCAGCGGGACAGGGGGATTTTCACCCCTCCACTTT	CASGTGGFSPLHF
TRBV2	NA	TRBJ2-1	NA	TGTGCCAGCAGTTCTTTAGCCGAGCAGTTCTTC	CASSSLAEQFF
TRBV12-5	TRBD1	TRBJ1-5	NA	TGTGCTAGTGGTCCCCGGACAGGAGGTGGGAATCAGCCCCAGCATTTT	CASGPRTGGGNQPQHF
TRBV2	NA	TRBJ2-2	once	TGTGCCAGCCATATGACAGGCTGGAACACCGGGGAGCTGTTTTTT	CASHMTGWNTGELFF
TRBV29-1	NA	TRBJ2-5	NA	TGCAGCGCCTACCGGGTGGCAGCCCCACAAGAGACCCAGTACTTC	CSAYRVAAPQETQYF
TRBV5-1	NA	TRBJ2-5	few	TGCGCCAGCAGCGGGCAGGGGCAGCAAGAGACCCAGTACTTC	CASSGQGQQETQYF
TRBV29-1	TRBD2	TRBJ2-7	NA	TGCAGCGTTGATTTAGGGAGGGGCAGCTACGAGCAGTACTTC	CSVDLGRGSYEQYF
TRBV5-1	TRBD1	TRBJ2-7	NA	TGCGCCAGCAGCTTGGGAGGGACAGATTCCTACGAGCAGTACTTC	CASSLGGTDSYEQYF
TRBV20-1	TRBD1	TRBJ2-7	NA	TGCAGTGCTAGTAGGACAGGTCTCACCTCCTACGAGCAGTACTTC	CSASRTGLTSYEQYF
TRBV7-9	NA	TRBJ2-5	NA	TGTGCCAGCAGCTTGGCAGGGCAGGGTGATAGAGAGACCCAGTACTTC	CASSLAGQGDRETQYF
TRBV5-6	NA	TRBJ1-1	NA	TGTGCCAGCAGCCTGGGGCAGGGAGCTTTCTTT	CASSLGQGAFF
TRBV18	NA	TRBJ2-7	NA	TGTGCCAGCTCACTGTTCACAGAAGCCTACGAGCAGTACTTC	CASSLFTEAYEQYF
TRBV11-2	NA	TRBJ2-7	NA	TGTGCCAGCAGCTTAGCGGGAACCTACGAGCAGTACTTC	CASSLAGTYEQYF
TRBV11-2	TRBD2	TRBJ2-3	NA	TGTGCCAGCAGCTTCCTAGCGGGGCCCTTAGATACGCAGTATTTT	CASSFLAGPLDTQYF
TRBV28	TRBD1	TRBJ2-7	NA	TGTGCCAGCAGTTCTACAGGGGGCTCGGCCTACGAGCAGTACTTC	CASSSTGGSAYEQYF
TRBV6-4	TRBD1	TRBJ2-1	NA	TGTGCCAGCAGTGTGACAGGGGACTACAATGAGCAGTTCTTC	CASSVTGDYNEQFF
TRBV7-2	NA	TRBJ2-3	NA	TGTGCCTCCAGGGGAACGGGGAACGCAGATACGCAGTATTTT	CASRGTGNADTQYF
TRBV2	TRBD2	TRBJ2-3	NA	TGTGCCAGCAGTGATTTTCTGCGGGGGGACACAGATACGCAGTATTTT	CASSDFLRGDTDTQYF
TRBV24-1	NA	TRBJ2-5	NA	TGTGCCACCAGTGATTCCAGGGGGGTAGGAGAGACCCAGTACTTC	CATSDSRGVGETQYF
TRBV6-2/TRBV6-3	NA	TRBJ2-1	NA	TGTGCCAGCAGTCAGACTAGGAATGAGCAGTTCTTC	CASSQTRNEQFF
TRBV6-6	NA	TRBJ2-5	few	TGTGCCAGCAGTCACATCCATAGGGGAGAGACCCAGTACTTC	CASSHIHRGETQYF
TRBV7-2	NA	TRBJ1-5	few	TGTGCCAGCAGCTTAGACGGTTATAGCAATCAGCCCCAGCATTTT	CASSLDGYSNQPQHF
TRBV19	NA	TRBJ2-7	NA	TGTGCCAGTAGTTGGGGGAGATTGGGGGCAGGAGGTTACTACGAGCAGTACTTC	CASSWGRLGAGGYYEQYF
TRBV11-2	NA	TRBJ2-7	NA	TGTGCCAGCAGCTTAGATCGAGGCGGTGGGTACGAGCAGTACTTC	CASSLDRGGGYEQYF
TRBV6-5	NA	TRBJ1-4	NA	TGTGCCAGCAGCCACGGGGGAAGAACTAATGAAAAACTGTTTTTT	CASSHGGRTNEKLFF
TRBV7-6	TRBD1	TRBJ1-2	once	TGTGCCAGCAGCCCTGCGGACAGGGTGGGTAATTTTGACTACACCTTC	CASSPADRVGNFDYTF
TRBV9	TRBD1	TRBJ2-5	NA	TGTGCCAGCAGCGTCCGTGCAGGGGGTGAGACCCAGTACTTC	CASSVRAGGETQYF
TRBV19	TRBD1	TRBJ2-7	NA	TGTGCCAGTAGTAAGGGACAGGGGATCTACGAGCAGTACTTC	CASSKGQGIYEQYF
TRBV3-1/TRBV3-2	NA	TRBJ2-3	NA	TGTGCCAGCAGCCAAGATCTCGTCGGGGATACGCAGTATTTT	CASSQDLVGDTQYF